This T cell receptor (beta chain) was sequenced in a study of T cells in Graves' hyperthyroidism and ophthalmopathy. Study-wide points: The model foresaw ophthalmopathy a median around seven months prior to onset.

Exclusion of patients followed from uncontrolled infection, other autoimmune disease, pregnancy or lactation. Fresh peripheral blood, 8 to 10 ml, was the source of the PBMCs. As regards this clonotype: Its antigen is as yet unknown.

The TCR beta CDR3 regions underwent amplification using RNA transcripts as the source. During a first-round RT-PCR of the TCR CDR3, the HTBI primer set was used. Via MiXCR, TCRdb re-called the multiplex PCR reads, giving one row per CDR3 protein. The table has approximately 600,000 distinct CDR3 sequences, roughly 14% seen once; the top ten hold roughly 4.3%. The CDR3 is 15 residues long. Trimming stripped 6 bases from V and 2 bases from J, with 14 bases between. Germline CDR1 is MNHEY and CDR2 is SMNVEV (reference sequence). This TCR was recovered from a woman aged 40 to 50 with Graves' ophthalmopathy. V gene TRBV27 combines with J gene TRBJ1-3; D gene ambiguous. Sequencing used blood. CDR3: CASRHTPPAGNTIYF. Written as DNA, the CDR3 is TGTGCCAGCAGACATACACCTCCCGCTGGAAACACCATATATTTT.